Listed below are T cell receptor beta chains from one sample, sequenced in a study of blood T cell repertoires in COVID-19. The data were produced by immunoSEQ multiplex PCR, yet TCRdb's version contains in-frame clones alone and is incomplete. The profile shows approximately 210,000 clones, over 75% of them singletons. Sequenced material: peripheral blood. Receptor source: a man in his fifties with COVID-19, enrolled during active disease. The conserved cysteine and the conserved F or W are not part of the CDR3 here. Not every row has a clone size; where given, it reads once, few, many or a size class.

j_call v_call clone_size cdr3_aa
TRBJ2-3 TRBV2 once ASGDAGTGVLNTQY
TRBJ2-7 TRBV27 . ASSLFQGSYEQY
TRBJ2-7 TRBV7-2 . ASSSGTSGREGEQY
TRBJ1-2 TRBV7-9 . ASSKEEGRSYT
TRBJ1-5 TRBV5-1 . ASSPGHPDPNQPQH
TRBJ2-7 TRBV27 . ASSTFAGSYEQY
TRBJ1-1 TRBV7-9 . ASSTGGGTEAF
TRBJ2-7 TRBV5-1 . ASSLGLAGGLSYEQY
TRBJ2-2 TRBV15 . ATSRDPLSGELF
TRBJ2-1 TRBV5-5 . ASSLGASGSEQF
TRBJ1-2 TRBV28 . ASRPPGSNYGYT
TRBJ1-5 TRBV6-1 once ASSVFGDSLNQPQH
TRBJ2-1 TRBV29-1 once SVPVLASYNEQF
TRBJ2-2 TRBV18 . ASSQRTRNTGELF
TRBJ2-3 TRBV3-1/TRBV3-2 once ASSQRLAGEGADTQY
TRBJ2-3 TRBV2 . ASSAITGSRDTQY
TRBJ2-3 TRBV14 . ASSQDGLAGATDTQY
TRBJ2-3 TRBV18 . ASSSDRGTQY
TRBJ2-2 TRBV3-1/TRBV3-2 . ASSQRLNTGELF
TRBJ2-7 TRBV25-1 . ASSFGTGFEQY
TRBJ1-3 TRBV5-8 . ASSSGLTFSGNTIY
TRBJ1-5 TRBV6-1 . ASSEGYRTNQPQH
TRBJ1-2 TRBV18 few ASSPGQGGFNYGYT
TRBJ1-2 TRBV28 . ASSLGTGGFYGYT
TRBJ2-5 TRBV3-1/TRBV3-2 . ASSESWRGQETQY
TRBJ2-1 TRBV6-5 . ASARTSGGYNEQF
TRBJ2-7 TRBV2 . ASLETGGFYEQY
TRBJ1-1 TRBV9 once ASSVGDTRWDTEAF
TRBJ2-1 TRBV5-1 . ASSIGLADYNEQF
TRBJ2-7 TRBV19 . ASSIADSYEQY
TRBJ1-1 TRBV6-1 few ASSEYKGAGTEAF
TRBJ1-3 TRBV6-5 . ASRDQGFPGNTIY
TRBJ2-2 TRBV27 . ASSSSGTSGTIGELF
TRBJ1-5 TRBV6-4 few ASSPHPKDRGRQPQH
TRBJ2-7 TRBV7-6 few ASSQGQGGLYEQY
TRBJ2-6 TRBV6-5 . AANPSGANVLT
TRBJ2-5 TRBV27 few ASSLAYIGVRQETQY
TRBJ2-5 TRBV4-3 . ASSQETGEPQETQY
TRBJ1-4 TRBV28 . ASSWGQGAQNEKLF
TRBJ1-6 TRBV19 few ASSPGQGGYNSPLH
TRBJ1-2 TRBV5-4 . ASNVDGVGGYT
TRBJ2-7 TRBV19 . ASSTSRRSYEQY